This passage covers 14 T cell receptor beta chains from one sample sequenced in a study. One entry per CDR3 protein, called by TCRdb with MiXCR from the 5' RACE reads. The sample contains 60,000 to 65,000 distinct CDR3 sequences, under 35% of which appear only once. Sequencing was carried out using tumor-infiltrating naive CD4+ T cells sorted from the breast tumor. Described subset: naive CD4+ T cells, CD4+CD45RA+CD25-. These receptors all stem from a female donor with breast cancer.

The chain couples TRBV12-3 or TRBV12-4 to TRBJ1-1; D gene uncertain. There are 13 residues in the CDR3. Trimming took 0 bases from V and 3 from J, leaving 5 bases between them. The CDR3 reads CASSLAGYTEAFF. CDR3 bases: TGTGCCAGCAGTTTAGCAGGGTACACTGAAGCTTTCTTT.

Regarding this clonotype: One base away lies a much larger clone, so this may be a sequencing read error. The chain combines TRBV6-1 with TRBJ2-3; 13 bases are a match to TRBD2. The CDR3 is made up of 16 amino acids. V shed 5 bases and J 2 bases; nucleotides not matched to a gene: 4. Germline CDR1 MNHNS, CDR2 SASEGT. As DNA, the CDR3 is TGTGCCAGCAGTCGGACTAGCGGGGGACTCACAGATACGCAGTATTTT. Residues: CASSRTSGGLTDTQYF.

As to this clonotype: At one of its ends the junction is not consistent with the germline gene, which may arise from a read error. The chain uses TRBV2 and TRBJ2-4; 7 nucleotides line up with TRBD2. Germline CDR1 is SNHLY and CDR2 is FYNNEI. This CDR3 comprises 11 residues. The DNA for the CDR3 is TGTGCAAGCAGTGACGGCGGGAGTCTCCACTTC. This translates into CASSDGGSLHF.

A single count supports this clonotype. The V gene is TRBV7-3, the J gene TRBJ2-2; no reliable D call. With 6 bases removed from V and 4 bases from J, the gap between germline ends came to 12 bases. The CDR3 is 14 amino acids. Germline V gene data show CDR1 as SGHTA and CDR2 as FQGTGA. CDR3 bases: TGTGCCAGCAGGGATAGCAGGATCACCGGGGAGCTGTTTTTT. Protein product: CASRDSRITGELFF.

V usage is TRBV29-1 and J usage is TRBJ1-3; a weak D match, TRBD1 (6 bases). Trimming removed 7 bases from V and 0 bases from J, with 16 bases in between. CDR1 and CDR2 from the germline V gene are SQVTM and ANQGSEA. The CDR3 runs to 15 residues. CDR3 nucleotides: TGCAGCGCTAGCGATACAGGGCTCTCTGGAAACACCATATATTTT. It specifies CSASDTGLSGNTIYF.

There are a few counts of this clonotype. A much more abundant neighbour one base away suggests this may be a read error. The chain carries TRBV12-3 or TRBV12-4 and TRBJ1-1, with D tentatively TRBD1 (6 bases). This CDR3 contains 13 residues. V lost 8 bases to trimming and J lost 4 bases, with 14 bases between them. The CDR3 protein is CASGNRVGTEAFF. CDR3 nucleotides: TGTGCCAGCGGAAACAGGGTGGGCACTGAAGCTTTCTTT.

The chain couples TRBV18 to TRBJ2-5; no clear D. Germline-derived CDR1 and CDR2 are KGHSH and LQKENI. Trimming pared 1 base from V and 4 bases from J, leaving 16 bases between. The CDR3 has 16 amino acids. This CDR3 is CASSPQEGVQGETQYF. CDR3 nucleotides: TGTGCCAGCTCACCACAGGAAGGCGTACAAGGAGAGACCCAGTACTTC. Combining the CDR3 with reference TRBV18 and TRBJ2-5 gives the whole variable domain NAGVMQNPRHLVRRRGQEARLRCSPMKGHSHVYWYRQLPEEGLKFMVYLQKENIIDESGMPKERFSAEFPKEGPSILRIQQVVRGDSAAYFCASSPQEGVQGETQYFGPGTRLLVL.

There are many counts of this clonotype. This rearrangement joins TRBV10-3 to TRBJ2-7; 9 nucleotides line up with TRBD1. There are 15 residues in the CDR3. V gave up 3 bases and J gave up 6 bases; unmatched junction bases: 9. Germline-derived CDR1 and CDR2 are ENHRY and SYGVKD. CDR3 in DNA: TGTGCCATCAGTGAACAGGGGGCGCCGGAGCTCGAGCAGTACTTC. Its protein is CAISEQGAPELEQYF.

This chain joins TRBV12-3 or TRBV12-4 and TRBJ2-2; tentatively, D is TRBD2 (6 bases). The germline V and J ends were trimmed by 6 bases and 6 bases, with 23 bases remaining between them. The CDR3 totals 17 residues. DNA for the CDR3: TGTGCCAGCAGCCCGGGGGATTTGGGAGCCCCCCCCGGGGAGCTGTTTTTT. Its translation: CASSPGDLGAPPGELFF.

This clonotype was counted ten times or more. J is TRBJ2-7 and V is TRBV4-3; 9 positions agree with TRBD2. Germline V gives CDR1 LGHNA, CDR2 YSLEER. CDR3 length: 16 residues. Trimming cost V 3 bases and J 1 base; bases outside gene matches: 7. CDR3 sequence: CASSHRISGRSYEQYF. CDR3 in DNA: TGCGCCAGCAGCCATCGTATCAGCGGGAGGTCCTACGAGCAGTACTTC.

The sample holds a few counts of this clonotype. CDR3 sequence (DNA): TGTGCCAGCAACCTCCGGGACAGGGCCATCAATGAGCAGTTCTTC. Translated: CASNLRDRAINEQFF. The chain uses TRBV6-1 and TRBJ2-1; 9 bases are shared with TRBD1. The CDR3 has 15 residues. Trimming cost V 7 bases and J 6 bases; bases outside gene matches: 10. Per the germline V gene, CDR1 is MNHNS and CDR2 is SASEGT.

In this sample, this clonotype turned up a few times. The chain uses TRBV12-3 or TRBV12-4 and TRBJ1-1, with D maybe TRBD1 (6 bases). Trimming removed 5 bases from V and 1 base from J, with 8 bases in between. The CDR3 is 13 amino acids. The CDR3 DNA reads TGTGCCAGCAGTATACAGGGGAACACTGAAGCTTTCTTT. Its protein is CASSIQGNTEAFF.

The chain links TRBV18 to TRBJ2-3; unclear D gene. V lost 2 bases, J lost 2 bases, and 11 bases lay in between. This CDR3 is 15 amino acids long. Germline-derived CDR1 and CDR2 are KGHSH and LQKENI. This CDR3 is CASSPSADLTDTQYF. CDR3 sequence (DNA): TGTGCCAGCTCACCAAGCGCAGACCTCACAGATACGCAGTATTTT. Filled out from reference TRBV18 and TRBJ2-3, the complete variable domain reads NAGVMQNPRHLVRRRGQEARLRCSPMKGHSHVYWYRQLPEEGLKFMVYLQKENIIDESGMPKERFSAEFPKEGPSILRIQQVVRGDSAAYFCASSPSADLTDTQYFGPGTRLTVL.

The chain is built from TRBV20-1 and TRBJ1-6; the D is unclear. Between the trimmed V and J ends, which lost 1 base and 7 bases, there was a span of 14 bases. The CDR3 spans 15 residues. Germline lookup yields CDR1 DFQATT and CDR2 SNEGSKA (reference sequence). As DNA, the CDR3 is TGCAGTGCTAGAGGGGCGGTCAGACCGAATTCACCCCTCCACTTT. Translated, it gives CSARGAVRPNSPLHF.